Listed below are T cell receptor beta chains from one sample, sequenced in a study of shared clonotypes between healthy human individuals. TCRdb's copy holds only in-frame clones and misses some; the assay was immunoSEQ multiplex PCR. The sample contains approximately 320,000 clones, around two thirds of which appear only once. Sequencing used memory CD4+ T cells sorted from blood. These receptors all stem from a man aged 25 to 40 in good health. CDR3s include the opening cysteine and the closing phenylalanine or tryptophan. D genes are given only for firm matches. Clone size is given for some rows only: seen once, a few or many times, or a class if the clone is expanded.

TRBV10-2,NA,TRBJ2-1,NA,CASRGRGGYNEQFF,TGCGCCAGCAGGGGGAGAGGTGGGTACAATGAGCAGTTCTTC
TRBV4-1,NA,TRBJ2-7,NA,CASSQDHGNEQYF,TGCGCCAGCAGCCAAGATCACGGGAACGAGCAGTACTTC
TRBV27,NA,TRBJ2-1,NA,CASSLQDSGNNEQFF,TGTGCCAGCAGTTTACAGGACTCCGGCAACAATGAGCAGTTCTTC
TRBV18,NA,TRBJ1-5,NA,CASSPKGLSGQPQHF,TGTGCCAGCTCCCCGAAAGGGCTTTCGGGACAGCCCCAGCATTTT
TRBV5-1,NA,TRBJ1-6,TRBD1,CASFLGTGDSPLHF,TGCGCCAGCTTCCTAGGGACAGGAGATTCACCCCTCCACTTT
TRBV27,NA,TRBJ2-7,TRBD2,CASSKREDYEQYF,TGTGCCAGCAGTAAGCGGGAGGACTACGAGCAGTACTTC
TRBV2,NA,TRBJ1-1,NA,CASMLNTEAFF,TGTGCCAGCATGTTGAACACTGAAGCTTTCTTT
TRBV7-8,NA,TRBJ2-1,NA,CASSFHFSGTHNEQFF,TGTGCCAGCAGCTTCCACTTTAGCGGAACCCACAATGAGCAGTTCTTC
TRBV7-7,few,TRBJ2-7,NA,CASSPLQGGYEQYF,TGTGCTAGCAGCCCCCTCCAAGGCGGCTACGAGCAGTACTTC
TRBV6-1,NA,TRBJ1-5,TRBD1,CASSEGQFQPQHF,TGTGCCAGCAGTGAGGGACAGTTTCAGCCCCAGCATTTT
TRBV7-6,NA,TRBJ1-4,NA,CASSFTRTVNEKLFF,TGTGCCAGCAGCTTTACCCGGACAGTTAATGAAAAACTGTTTTTT
TRBV7-2,NA,TRBJ2-2,TRBD1,CASSSTGVGGELFF,TGTGCCAGCAGCTCTACAGGGGTGGGCGGGGAGCTGTTTTTT
TRBV7-8,NA,TRBJ1-5,TRBD1,CASSFRQGNQPQHF,TGTGCCAGCAGCTTCCGACAGGGAAATCAGCCCCAGCATTTT
TRBV11-2,NA,TRBJ2-5,TRBD1,CASSPFSGTGVQETQYF,TGTGCCAGCAGCCCCTTCTCCGGGACAGGGGTCCAAGAGACCCAGTACTTC
TRBV5-5,few,TRBJ2-1,NA,CASSLSLAGQEKEQFF,TGTGCCAGCAGCTTGTCTCTAGCGGGACAGGAAAAAGAGCAGTTCTTC
TRBV2,once,TRBJ2-5,NA,CASRSDRQQTQYF,TGTGCCAGCAGATCTGACAGGCAGCAGACCCAGTACTTC
TRBV9,NA,TRBJ2-3,TRBD2,CASSVVGTSGPDTQYF,TGTGCCAGCAGCGTAGTAGGGACTAGCGGTCCAGATACGCAGTATTTT
TRBV5-3,NA,TRBJ2-6,TRBD1,CARSLIGTGGAGANVLTF,TGTGCCAGAAGCTTGATAGGGACAGGTGGCGCTGGGGCCAACGTCCTGACTTTC
TRBV11-2,many,TRBJ2-1,TRBD1,CASSLVRGRRAYNEQFF,TGTGCCAGCAGCTTAGTAAGGGGGCGCAGGGCCTACAATGAGCAGTTCTTC
TRBV28,NA,TRBJ2-7,NA,CASSGNRAPVEQYF,TGTGCCAGCAGCGGTAACAGGGCACCGGTCGAGCAGTACTTC
TRBV5-1,few,TRBJ2-3,TRBD2,CASSPGLANTQYF,TGCGCCAGCAGCCCCGGACTAGCTAATACGCAGTATTTT
TRBV5-8,NA,TRBJ1-4,TRBD1,CASSGTGFINEKLFF,TGTGCCAGCAGCGGGACAGGGTTTATTAATGAAAAACTGTTTTTT
TRBV10-3,NA,TRBJ2-3,NA,CAISESADTQYF,TGTGCCATCAGTGAGTCGGCAGATACGCAGTATTTT
TRBV2,NA,TRBJ1-2,NA,CASRDTTDGYTF,TGTGCCAGCAGGGACACGACAGATGGCTACACCTTC
TRBV5-1,once,TRBJ2-5,NA,CASNLGDGQETQYF,TGCGCCAGCAACTTGGGGGACGGCCAAGAGACCCAGTACTTC
TRBV6-1,few,TRBJ2-3,NA,CASIDRFSADTQYF,TGTGCCAGCATTGACAGGTTTAGTGCAGATACGCAGTATTTT